The sequence of this TCR beta chain was determined in a study of cytomegalovirus exposure and HLA in healthy donors. It was with 60 Vbeta and 13 Jbeta primers that the PCR ran. This table comes from immunoSEQ multiplex PCR, and its TCRdb copy is limited to in-frame clones, with some not included. In the table there are about 120,000 clones, roughly three fifths of which are singletons. CDR3 size: 16 residues. CDR1 and CDR2 from the germline V gene are SGHRS and YFSETQ. J was trimmed by 5 bases and V by 4 bases; bases with no gene match: 7. At sampling all donors were nominally healthy, likely with unrecorded immune exposures.

Sequenced sample: PBMCs. The receptor's source is a woman in her thirties or forties in good health and CMV-seropositive. The chain recombines TRBV5-1 with TRBJ2-2; 11 nucleotides line up with TRBD2. The CDR3 nucleotides are TGCGCCAGCAGCCCCTATCCTAGCGGGGGGACCGGGGAGCTGTTTTTT. Amino acid sequence: CASSPYPSGGTGELFF.